Following are 9 T cell receptor beta chains from one sample sequenced in a study of blood T cell repertoires in COVID-19. TCRdb keeps only in-frame clones here, not all; method: immunoSEQ multiplex PCR. The table records 200,000 to 300,000 clones, around 89% of them present only once. Material: PBMCs or T cells enriched from blood (not recorded which). Receptors originate from a man aged 45-65 years who had been exposed to COVID-19.

The chain is built from TRBV5-1 and TRBJ1-2, with D perhaps TRBD1 (6 bases). Trimming took off 0 bases at V and 7 bases at J, with 10 bases between the two ends. The germline gives CDR1 SGHRS, CDR2 YFSETQ. The CDR3 is 13 amino acids. CDR3 bases: TGCGCCAGCAGCTTGGACACAGGGACTGGCTACACCTTC. It codes for CASSLDTGTGYTF. The full variable domain, completed using reference TRBV5-1 and TRBJ1-2, is KAGVTQTPRYLIKTRGQQVTLSCSPISGHRSVSWYQQTPGQGLQFLFEYFSETQRNKGNFPGRFSGRQFSNSRSEMNVSTLELGDSALYLCASSLDTGTGYTFGSGTRLTVV.

This chain joins TRBV6-5 and TRBJ1-2; no reliable D call. Germline assignment: CDR1 MNHEY and CDR2 SVGAGI. The CDR3 contains 12 residues. The V end lost 6 bases, the J end lost 7 bases, and 12 bases lay between the germline ends. CDR3 coding DNA: TGTGCCAGCAGCCAACGGTCCGGTGGCTACACCTTC. Its protein product is CASSQRSGGYTF.

The genes are TRBV27 and TRBJ2-1; 15 positions agree with TRBD2. Unmatched junction bases numbered 4, after V lost 6 bases and J lost 7 bases. The germline V gene has CDR1 MNHEY and CDR2 SMNVEV (reference sequence). The CDR3 has 15 amino acids. The CDR3 DNA follows: TGTGCCAGCAGCCGCGGGACTAGCGGGGGGAATGAGCAGTTCTTC. Translation gives CASSRGTSGGNEQFF.

The count of this clone is one. The CDR3: CASTLQGTQLTGELFF. As DNA, the CDR3 is TGTGCCAGCACCCTACAGGGGACCCAGCTCACCGGGGAGCTGTTTTTT. V gene TRBV27 combines with J gene TRBJ2-2; 7 nucleotides agree with TRBD1. Germline V gives CDR1 MNHEY, CDR2 SMNVEV (reference sequence). CDR3 length: 16 amino acids. J was trimmed by 4 bases and V by 7 bases; bases with no gene match: 12.

This rearrangement joins TRBV27 to TRBJ2-7; 10 positions match TRBD2. Germline CDR1 MNHEY, CDR2 SMNVEV (reference sequence). The CDR3 is 16 amino acids. V was pared by 5 bases and J by 3 bases, with 10 bases of the junction left unmatched. The CDR3, as DNA: TGTGCCAGCAGTGCCTCAGTAGCGGGAGGTCGCTACGAGCAGTACGTC. Translation: CASSASVAGGRYEQYV.

The chain recombines TRBV5-1 with TRBJ2-3; 8 nucleotides match TRBD1. V shed 4 bases and J 3 bases; nucleotides not matched to a gene: 4. CDR3 length: 14 residues. Germline CDR1 is SGHRS and CDR2 is YFSETQ. CDR3 coding DNA: TGCGCCAGCAGCCAGGGACAGGAGACAGATACGCAGTATTTT. Amino acid sequence: CASSQGQETDTQYF.

V is TRBV5-1 and J is TRBJ1-2; D is uncertain. CDR1 SGHRS and CDR2 YFSETQ come from the germline V gene. V was trimmed by 4 bases and J by 6 bases, leaving 19 bases between them. The CDR3 loop spans 15 amino acids. Written as DNA, the CDR3 is TGCGCCAGCAGCATACCAGTGGGAGGAAGCAATGGCTACACCTTC. Translating gives CASSIPVGGSNGYTF.

This chain joins TRBV29-1 and TRBJ1-2; tentative D call: TRBD1 (5 bases). Germline lookup yields CDR1 SQVTM and CDR2 ANQGSEA. The CDR3 has 13 residues. V was pared by 3 bases and J by 7 bases, with 15 bases between. The CDR3 loop reads CSVESQGIGGYTF. The DNA of the CDR3 is TGCAGCGTTGAGAGCCAGGGAATCGGTGGCTACACCTTC. Together with reference TRBV29-1 and TRBJ1-2, the CDR3 gives the full variable domain: SAVISQKPSRDICQRGTSLTIQCQVDSQVTMMFWYRQQPGQSLTLIATANQGSEATYESGFVIDKFPISRPNLTFSTLTVSNMSPEDSSIYLCSVESQGIGGYTFGSGTRLTVV.

With regard to this clone: This CDR3 is also generated by other DNA sequences in the sample. The chain joins TRBV2 to TRBJ1-2; 7 positions match TRBD1. J gave up 2 bases and V 6 bases, and 3 bases lay outside the gene matches. CDR1 is SNHLY and CDR2 is FYNNEI in the germline V gene. The CDR3 has 13 residues. As DNA, the CDR3 is TGTGCCAGCAGCGAGACAGGGAACTATGGCTACACCTTC. Translated: CASSETGNYGYTF.